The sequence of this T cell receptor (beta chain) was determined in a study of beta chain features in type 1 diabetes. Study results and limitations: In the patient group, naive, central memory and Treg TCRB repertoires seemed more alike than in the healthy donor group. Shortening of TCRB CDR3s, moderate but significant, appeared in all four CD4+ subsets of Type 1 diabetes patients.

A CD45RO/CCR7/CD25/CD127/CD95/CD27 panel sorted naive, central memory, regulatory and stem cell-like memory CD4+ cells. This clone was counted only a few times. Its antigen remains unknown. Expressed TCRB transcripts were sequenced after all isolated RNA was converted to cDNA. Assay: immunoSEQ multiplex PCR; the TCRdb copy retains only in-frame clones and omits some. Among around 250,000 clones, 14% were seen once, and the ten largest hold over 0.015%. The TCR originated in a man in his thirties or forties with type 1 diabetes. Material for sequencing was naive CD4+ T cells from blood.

The DNA of the CDR3 is TGTGCCAGCAGCATCACAGTTAACTATGGCTACACCTTC. Translating it yields CASSITVNYGYTF. This chain joins TRBV28 and TRBJ1-2; D gene ambiguous. Germline CDR1 and CDR2: MDHEN and SYDVKM. With 6 bases removed from V and 1 base from J, the gap between germline ends came to 9 bases. CDR3 length: 13 residues.